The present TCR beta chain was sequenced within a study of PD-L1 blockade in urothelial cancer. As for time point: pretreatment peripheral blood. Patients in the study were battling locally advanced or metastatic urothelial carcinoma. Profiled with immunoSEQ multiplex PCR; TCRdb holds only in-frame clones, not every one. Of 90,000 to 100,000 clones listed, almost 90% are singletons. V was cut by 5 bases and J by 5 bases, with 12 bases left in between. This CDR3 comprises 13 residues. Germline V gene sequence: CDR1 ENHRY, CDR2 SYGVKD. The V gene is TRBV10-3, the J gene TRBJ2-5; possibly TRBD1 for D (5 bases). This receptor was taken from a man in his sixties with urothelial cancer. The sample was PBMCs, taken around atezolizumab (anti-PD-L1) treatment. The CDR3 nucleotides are TGTGCCATCAGTCAGGACACTGGGGAGACCCAGTACTTC. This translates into CAISQDTGETQYF.